This entry lists 3 T cell receptor beta chains sequenced from one sample in a study of CD8 T cells in ankylosing spondylitis. Study-level results: Ankylosing spondylitis blood seemed to carry a telltale TCR beta motif made of eight or nine highly homologous variants.

What these receptors recognize is not known. TCRdb fed the 5' RACE reads into MiXCR, producing one record per CDR3 protein. The sample yields about 390,000 distinct CDR3 sequences, around 22% seen once. Sequencing was performed on blood, either unsorted or a sorted T cell fraction (not recorded which). These receptors originate from a male donor with ankylosing spondylitis.

The DNA for the CDR3 is TGCGCCAGCAGCTTGGGGTCAGGACTAGAGGTCGATGAGCAGTTCTTC. Its protein is CASSLGSGLEVDEQFF. The genes are TRBV5-1 and TRBJ2-1, with 7 bases identical to TRBD2. Germline assignment: CDR1 SGHRS and CDR2 YFSETQ. CDR3 length: 16 amino acids. V was clipped by 0 bases and J by 8 bases; unmatched bases: 11.

The rearrangement uses TRBV29-1 and TRBJ2-5; 7 bases align to TRBD2. CDR1 is SQVTM and CDR2 is ANQGSEA in the germline V gene. The CDR3 extends over 14 amino acids. With V trimmed by 4 bases and J by 2 bases, 7 bases remained unmatched. This chain's CDR3 is CSVGPGGRQETQYF. The DNA for the CDR3 is TGCAGCGTTGGCCCCGGGGGGAGACAAGAGACCCAGTACTTC.

The chain has TRBV6-1 and TRBJ2-5; D may correspond to TRBD1 or TRBD2 (5 bases each). V was trimmed by 1 base and J by 5 bases, leaving 11 bases between them. CDR3 size: 14 residues. Looked up from germline, CDR1 is MNHNS and CDR2 is SASEGT. DNA of the CDR3: TGTGCCAGCAGTGAAGTGGGACGGCAGGAGACCCAGTACTTC. Translated, it gives CASSEVGRQETQYF.